This record concerns one T cell receptor beta chain sequence. This sample stems from a study of blood T cell repertoires in COVID-19. Study-level information: In each case, the material was cDNA or gDNA derived from T cells, B-cell-depleted T cells, or PBMCs.

Source study methods: Counts of nucleated cells, estimated from reference gene primer amplification, were obtained. This table comes from immunoSEQ multiplex PCR, and its TCRdb copy is limited to in-frame clones, with some not included. The V and J calls and clone size are taken from that table; D and trimming were inferred from the DNA. The sample contains about 53,000 clones, 90% of which appear only once. Trimming took off 4 bases at V and 0 bases at J, with 21 bases between the two ends. The CDR3 runs to 18 residues. Germline CDR1 reads MNHEY; CDR2 reads SVGEGT. Material for sequencing was peripheral blood. The V gene is TRBV6-2 or TRBV6-3, the J gene TRBJ1-1, with D unresolved. This clonotype was sampled from a human donor in a cohort sampled during active COVID-19. The CDR3 here is CASSSLTIRGNLNTEAFF. The DNA of the CDR3 is TGTGCCAGCAGTTCCCTGACGATCCGGGGTAATCTGAACACTGAAGCTTTCTTT.